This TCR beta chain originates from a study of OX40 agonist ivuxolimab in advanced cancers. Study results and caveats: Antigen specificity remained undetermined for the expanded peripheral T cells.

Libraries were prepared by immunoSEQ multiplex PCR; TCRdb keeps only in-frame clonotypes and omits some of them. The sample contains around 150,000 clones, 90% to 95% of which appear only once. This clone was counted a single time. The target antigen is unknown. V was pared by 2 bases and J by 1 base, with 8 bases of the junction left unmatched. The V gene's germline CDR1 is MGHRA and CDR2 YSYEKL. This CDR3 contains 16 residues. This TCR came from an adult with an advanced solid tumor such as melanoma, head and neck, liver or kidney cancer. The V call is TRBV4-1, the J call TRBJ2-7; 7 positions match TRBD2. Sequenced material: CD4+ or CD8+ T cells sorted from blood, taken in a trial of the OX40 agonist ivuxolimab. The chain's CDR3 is CASSQSPWGGSYEQYF. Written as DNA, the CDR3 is TGCGCCAGCAGCCAATCACCCTGGGGGGGTTCCTACGAGCAGTACTTC.